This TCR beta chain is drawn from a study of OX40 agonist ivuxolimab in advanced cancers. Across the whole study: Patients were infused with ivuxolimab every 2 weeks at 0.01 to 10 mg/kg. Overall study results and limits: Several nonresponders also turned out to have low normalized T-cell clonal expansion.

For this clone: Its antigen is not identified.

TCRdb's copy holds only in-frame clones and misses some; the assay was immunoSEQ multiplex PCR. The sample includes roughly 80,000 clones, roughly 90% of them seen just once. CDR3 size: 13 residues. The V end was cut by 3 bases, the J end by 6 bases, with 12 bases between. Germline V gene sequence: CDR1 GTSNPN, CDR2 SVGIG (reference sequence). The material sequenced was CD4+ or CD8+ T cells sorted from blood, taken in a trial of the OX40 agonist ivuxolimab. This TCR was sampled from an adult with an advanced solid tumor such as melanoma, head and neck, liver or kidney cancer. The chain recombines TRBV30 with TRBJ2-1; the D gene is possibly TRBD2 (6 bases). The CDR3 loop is CAWSGGLVNEQFF. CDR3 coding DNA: TGTGCCTGGAGCGGGGGACTGGTCAATGAGCAGTTCTTC.